This T cell receptor beta chain was retrieved from a study of T cells in localized non-small cell lung cancer. The table came from immunoSEQ multiplex PCR; TCRdb's copy has only in-frame clones and leaves some out. The repertoire holds under 30,000 clones, with about nine tenths as singletons. V was clipped by 2 bases and J by 3 bases, with 7 bases between them. This CDR3 is built from 13 residues. Per the germline V gene, CDR1 is SGHTA and CDR2 is FQGTGA. Sequencing used peripheral blood, obtained before any cancer treatment. The chain joins TRBV7-3 to TRBJ1-1, with D hard to call. The clonotype originates from a woman aged 40-69 years with stage I lung adenocarcinoma. CDR3 in DNA: TGTGCCAGCAGCTTAGAGAGGTACACTGAAGCTTTCTTT. Translated: CASSLERYTEAFF.